This TCR beta chain derives from a study of shared clonotypes between healthy human individuals. The assay was immunoSEQ multiplex PCR, and TCRdb's table has in-frame clones only and misses some. The sample yields 190,000 or so clones, roughly 70% seen once. The sequence was collected from a man aged 25 to 45 in good health. Sequenced sample: memory CD4+ T cells sorted from blood. Subset defined: CD45RA-negative fraction.

As DNA, the CDR3 is TGTGCCAGCAGTTTTCTGTCTAGCGGGACCTACGAGCAGTACTTC. Translation gives CASSFLSSGTYEQYF. V usage is TRBV27 and J usage is TRBJ2-7, with 9 bases matching TRBD2. This CDR3 comprises 15 residues. Per germline, CDR1 MNHEY and CDR2 SMNVEV (reference sequence). The J segment lost 2 bases and the V segment lost 3 bases, leaving 5 bases of the junction unmatched.